The following is a TCR beta chain sequence with its context. As yet, its antigen is unknown. These data originate in a study of cytomegalovirus exposure and HLA in healthy donors. Primers: 60 Vbeta forward and 13 Jbeta reverse. Per the original data handling: It was a later analysis that counted about 80 million unique TCR beta chains, of which about 10 million were shared. Repertoires were generated with immunoSEQ multiplex PCR, while TCRdb's copy carries only in-frame clones and drops some. V and J calls and clone size are given by that table; D and trimming were obtained from the DNA. Found here are some 120,000 clones, around 82% of them singletons; the top ten hold about 10%. Germline CDR1 and CDR2: LNHDA and SQIVND (reference sequence). The ends lost 9 bases at V and 4 bases at J; junction bases unmatched: 10. The CDR3 runs to 14 residues. Points from the study as a whole: An ancestry cluster, one associated with Asian ancestry, reportedly showed fewer N-insertions than the roughly 610-donor mean in a later analysis. A few chains linked to CMV were shown in vitro to be specific for CMV antigens. Later analysis identified several of the most significant clusters that appeared linked to common viral pathogens.

The origin of this receptor is a male donor in good health and CMV-seropositive. Sequenced: PBMCs. The gene calls are TRBV19 and TRBJ2-7; 9 positions match TRBD2. The CDR3 bases are TGTGCCAGCTCGTGGGTAGCGGGAGAGTACGAGCAGTACTTC. It translates to CASSWVAGEYEQYF.